The 32 T cell receptor beta chains reported below all come from one sample, sequenced in a study of shared clonotypes between healthy human individuals. Libraries were prepared by immunoSEQ multiplex PCR; TCRdb keeps only in-frame clonotypes and omits some of them. This table holds roughly 640,000 clones, about 74% found once. The sample taken for sequencing was memory CD4+ T cells sorted from blood. Described subset: CD45RA-negative fraction. The receptors originated from a woman between 25 and 40 years old in good health.

The DNA of the CDR3 is TGTGCCAGCTCACATGATACGACTAATGAAAAACTGTTTTTT. It is translated as CASSHDTTNEKLFF. This rearrangement joins TRBV18 to TRBJ1-4, with no clear D. The ends were cut back, 4 bases at V and 2 bases at J, with 8 bases in the middle. This CDR3 is built from 14 residues. The V gene's germline CDR1 is KGHSH and CDR2 LQKENI.

The chain has TRBV7-9 and TRBJ2-1; no reliable D call. V lost 5 bases to trimming and J lost 7 bases, with 3 bases between them. This CDR3 spans 10 amino acids. The germline gives CDR1 SEHNR, CDR2 FQNEAQ (reference sequence). CDR3 residues: CASSENEQFF. The DNA for the CDR3 is TGTGCCAGCAGCGAGAATGAGCAGTTCTTC.

In its sample, this clone was seen a few times. The chain couples TRBV28 to TRBJ2-3; 9 bases agree with TRBD2. Germline lookup yields CDR1 MDHEN and CDR2 SYDVKM. CDR3 size: 16 residues. After removal of 4 bases from V and 2 bases from J, the junction contained 7 bases not matched to a gene. CDR3 nucleotide sequence: TGTGCCAGCAGTTCCCCAGCTAGCGGGGCCACAGATACGCAGTATTTT. Its protein is CASSSPASGATDTQYF.

The chain couples TRBV7-2 to TRBJ2-1; 7 bases fit TRBD2. Germline CDR1 is SGHTA and CDR2 is FQGNSA. The CDR3 is made up of 15 amino acids. After removal of 3 bases from V and 3 bases from J, the junction contained 5 bases not matched to a gene. The CDR3 is CASSLGPSGYNEQFF. In DNA form, the CDR3 reads TGTGCCAGCAGCTTGGGGCCTAGCGGCTACAATGAGCAGTTCTTC.

Turning to this clone: Other DNA sequences in the sample encode the same CDR3. J is TRBJ1-2 and V is TRBV28; D is uncertain. The V gene's germline CDR1 is MDHEN and CDR2 SYDVKM. This CDR3 region has 13 residues. Trimming pared 3 bases from V and 5 bases from J, leaving 10 bases between. The CDR3 DNA follows: TGTGCCAGCAGTTTGGGAGTAGGATATGGCTACACCTTC. This sequence encodes CASSLGVGYGYTF.

The J gene is TRBJ2-5, the V gene TRBV7-6; TRBD1 matches 7 bases. This CDR3 comprises 15 residues. V lost 5 bases, J lost 7 bases, and 13 bases stayed unmatched. Germline loops: CDR1 SGHVS, CDR2 FNYEAQ. The CDR3 DNA reads as TGTGCCAGCAGCCCAGGTTGGACAGGCGCCGCGACCCAGTACTTC. Amino acid sequence: CASSPGWTGAATQYF. The complete variable domain, with remaining parts taken from reference TRBV7-6 and TRBJ2-5, reads GAGVSQSPRYKVTKRGQDVALRCDPISGHVSLYWYRQALGQGPEFLTYFNYEAQQDKSGLPNDRFSAERPEGSISTLTIQRTEQRDSAMYRCASSPGWTGAATQYFGPGTRLLVL.

This sequence joins TRBV9 and TRBJ2-1, with 10 bases matching TRBD1. Germline lookup yields CDR1 SGDLS and CDR2 YYNGEE. The ends lost 4 bases at V and 1 base at J; junction bases unmatched: 8. The CDR3 runs 17 residues. The CDR3 is CASSTGGQGWSYNEQFF. In DNA form, the CDR3 reads TGTGCCAGCAGCACCGGGGGACAGGGGTGGTCCTACAATGAGCAGTTCTTC.

The rearrangement joins TRBV30 to TRBJ2-1; weak D call: TRBD2 (5 bases). CDR1 and CDR2 from the germline V gene are GTSNPN and SVGIG (reference sequence). The CDR3 consists of 14 residues. V lost 1 base and J lost 8, with 15 bases in between. The DNA of the CDR3 is TGTGCCTGGAGTGGACGCCCGGGATTCGATGAGCAGTTCTTC. Translation gives CAWSGRPGFDEQFF.

J is TRBJ1-4 and V is TRBV28; D may be TRBD1 (5 bases). V gave up 6 bases and J gave up 0 bases, with 11 bases separating them. Germline lookup yields CDR1 MDHEN and CDR2 SYDVKM. The CDR3 is 15 amino acids. The CDR3 protein is CASSKTTATNEKLFF. The CDR3 DNA reads as TGTGCCAGCAGCAAAACGACAGCAACTAATGAAAAACTGTTTTTT.

The chain joins TRBV5-1 to TRBJ2-2, with D uncertain. Germline V gene data show CDR1 as SGHRS and CDR2 as YFSETQ. Trimming took off 2 bases at V and 1 base at J, with 15 bases between the two ends. The CDR3 runs 17 residues. The DNA for the CDR3 is TGCGCCAGCAGCTTTTTGGGGTCCCGCAAGAACACCGGGGAGCTGTTTTTT. Its translation is CASSFLGSRKNTGELFF.

V and J are TRBV12-5 and TRBJ2-2, with 8 bases matching TRBD1. The J segment lost 5 bases and the V segment lost 5 bases, leaving 7 bases of the junction unmatched. Per the germline V gene, CDR1 is LGHNT and CDR2 is FRNRAP. CDR3 length: 15 amino acids. The CDR3 loop reads CASGGDRGPTGELFF. Here the CDR3 DNA reads TGTGCTAGTGGTGGCGACAGGGGCCCGACCGGGGAGCTGTTTTTT.

This chain connects TRBV5-5 to TRBJ2-7; 9 nucleotides align to TRBD1. This CDR3 contains 16 residues. CDR1 is SGHKS, CDR2 YYEKEE, per germline (reference sequence). The V and J ends lost 1 base and 2 bases, in that order; junction bases with no gene match: 7. CDR3 DNA sequence: TGTGCCAGCAGCTTGATCGGGACAGGGTTCACCTACGAGCAGTACTTC. Its translation: CASSLIGTGFTYEQYF.

This sequence joins TRBV2 and TRBJ1-5; D gene uncertain. The CDR3 contains 14 residues. In germline, CDR1 is SNHLY, CDR2 FYNNEI. Deletions cut 6 bases from V and 5 bases from J, with 14 bases between. For the CDR3, the DNA is TGTGCCAGCAGGGGCGGAAACCAATATCAGCCCCAGCATTTT. Translated: CASRGGNQYQPQHF. The variable domain in full, completed from reference TRBV2 and TRBJ1-5, reads EPEVTQTPSHQVTQMGQEVILRCVPISNHLYFYWYRQILGQKVEFLVSFYNNEISEKSEIFDDQFSVERPDGSNFTLKIRSTKLEDSAMYFCASRGGNQYQPQHFGDGTRLSIL.

This clone was observed a single time. This rearrangement joins TRBV6-1 to TRBJ1-5; D perhaps matches TRBD1 (6 bases). The CDR3 sequence is 15 residues long. The V gene's germline CDR1 is MNHNS and CDR2 SASEGT. The V end was cut by 0 bases, the J end by 6 bases, with 12 bases between. The CDR3 region is CASSEAMAGVQPQHF. In DNA, the CDR3 is TGTGCCAGCAGTGAAGCTATGGCAGGGGTTCAGCCCCAGCATTTT.

This CDR3 is CASSELRLGGTDTQYF. In DNA, the CDR3 is TGCGCCAGCAGTGAGCTGCGTCTAGGGGGCACAGATACGCAGTATTTT. This chain joins TRBV10-1 and TRBJ2-3; maybe TRBD1 (5 bases). The CDR3 is made up of 16 amino acids. The V and J ends lost 2 bases and 1 base respectively, with 13 bases between them. Germline V lookup: CDR1 WNHNN, CDR2 SYGVQD (reference sequence).

V is TRBV28 and J is TRBJ1-1; D remains unclear. The CDR3 spans 12 residues. CDR1 and CDR2 (germline): MDHEN, SYDVKM. Trimming cost V 7 bases and J 3 bases, with 9 bases left between them. CDR3 in amino acids: CASTGPDTEAFF. The CDR3, as DNA: TGTGCCAGCACCGGTCCTGACACTGAAGCTTTCTTT. Drawing the rest from reference TRBV28 and TRBJ1-1, the complete variable domain is DVKVTQSSRYLVKRTGEKVFLECVQDMDHENMFWYRQDPGLGLRLIYFSYDVKMKEKGDIPEGYSVSREKKERFSLILESASTNQTSMYLCASTGPDTEAFFGQGTRLTVV.

This chain uses TRBV19 with TRBJ1-5, with 9 bases fitting TRBD1. V dropped 8 bases and J dropped 6; count of bases not matched to a gene: 5. Germline lookup yields CDR1 LNHDA and CDR2 SQIVND (reference sequence). The CDR3 length is 13 residues. The CDR3 bases are TGTGCCAGTCAGAGGGACAGGGTTCAGCCCCAGCATTTT. Protein: CASQRDRVQPQHF.

This clone was counted between two and nine times. This chain links TRBV10-1 with TRBJ2-3; TRBD1 matches at 7 bases. This CDR3 is 13 amino acids long. From germline, CDR1 is WNHNN and CDR2 SYGVQD (reference sequence). Losses at the gene ends were 4 bases for V and 9 bases for J; bases not matched to a gene: 7. The CDR3 region has the DNA TGCGCCAGCAGTGGGGTCAGACAGGGAACGCAGTATTTT. Translated, it gives CASSGVRQGTQYF.

The chain couples TRBV28 to TRBJ2-2, with TRBD1 matching over 9 bases. Germline V CDR1 and CDR2: MDHEN, SYDVKM. CDR3 length: 14 amino acids. V was pared by 3 bases and J by 8 bases, with 4 bases of the junction left unmatched. The CDR3 spells CASSFSTGGGELFF. The CDR3 nucleotides read TGTGCCAGCAGTTTCTCGACAGGGGGTGGGGAGCTGTTTTTT.

The chain links TRBV11-2 to TRBJ2-1; 11 bases are a match to TRBD2. Germline V lookup: CDR1 SGHAT, CDR2 FQNNGV. V lost 6 bases, J lost 7 bases, and 8 bases stayed unmatched. CDR3 size: 15 residues. The CDR3 is CASRLTSGSINEQFF. CDR3 DNA sequence: TGTGCCAGCAGACTCACTAGCGGGAGTATAAATGAGCAGTTCTTC.

V usage is TRBV10-3 and J usage is TRBJ1-1; tentative D call: TRBD1 (5 bases). V lost 6 bases and J lost 1, with 6 bases in between. CDR3 size: 12 residues. Germline V gene data show CDR1 as ENHRY and CDR2 as SYGVKD. CDR3 protein: CAIRTGNTEAFF. For the CDR3, the DNA is TGTGCCATCAGAACAGGGAACACTGAAGCTTTCTTT.

This chain links TRBV30 with TRBJ2-5; D may be TRBD1 (6 bases). Per the germline V gene, CDR1 is GTSNPN and CDR2 is SVGIG (reference sequence). V dropped 7 bases and J dropped 6 bases, with 21 bases sitting between them. There are 14 residues in the CDR3. In DNA, the CDR3 is TGTGCCTATACCTCGGGACACGGTCTCCAGACCCAGTACTTC. Its protein product is CAYTSGHGLQTQYF.

In this sample, this clone turned up once. This rearrangement joins TRBV7-2 to TRBJ2-1, with a possible D match to TRBD2 (7 bases). The V end was cut by 5 bases, the J end by 10 bases, with 21 bases between. CDR3 size: 15 residues. Germline values: CDR1 SGHTA, CDR2 FQGNSA. The CDR3 loop reads CASSLGGAGVREQFF. The CDR3 coding sequence is TGTGCCAGCAGCCTTGGGGGGGCGGGAGTTCGGGAGCAGTTCTTC.

The gene calls are TRBV19 and TRBJ1-1; no clear D gene. The CDR3 is 14 amino acids. Trimming pared 6 bases from V and 5 bases from J, leaving 16 bases between. Germline V gene data show CDR1 as LNHDA and CDR2 as SQIVND (reference sequence). CDR3 residues: CASRTGFPGTEAFF. CDR3 nucleotides: TGTGCCAGTAGGACCGGCTTTCCGGGAACTGAAGCTTTCTTT.

The chain couples TRBV9 to TRBJ2-7; D possibly corresponds to TRBD1 (5 bases). This CDR3 is built from 14 residues. The germline CDR1 and CDR2 sequences are SGDLS and YYNGEE. V was cut by 4 bases and J by 2 bases, with 13 bases left in between. The CDR3: CASSSDKPPYEQYF. In nucleotides, the CDR3 is TGTGCCAGCAGCTCGGACAAGCCTCCCTACGAGCAGTACTTC. Complete variable domain (other parts from reference TRBV9 and TRBJ2-7): DSGVTQTPKHLITATGQRVTLRCSPRSGDLSVYWYQQSLDQGLQFLIQYYNGEERAKGNILERFSAQQFPDLHSELNLSSLELGDSALYFCASSSDKPPYEQYFGPGTRLTVT.

The chain carries TRBV19 and TRBJ2-7; maybe TRBD1 (6 bases). V lost 6 bases, J lost 4 bases, and 10 bases lay in between. Germline-derived CDR1 and CDR2 are LNHDA and SQIVND (reference sequence). The CDR3 runs 12 residues. CDR3 coding DNA: TGTGCCAGTAGCGCACAGGGATACGAGCAGTACTTC. Its protein is CASSAQGYEQYF. The variable domain in full, completed from reference TRBV19 and TRBJ2-7, reads DGGITQSPKYLFRKEGQNVTLSCEQNLNHDAMYWYRQDPGQGLRLIYYSQIVNDFQKGDIAEGYSVSREKKESFPLTVTSAQKNPTAFYLCASSAQGYEQYFGPGTRLTVT.

The chain employs TRBV25-1 and TRBJ2-1; no definite D call. There are 15 residues in the CDR3. Germline V CDR1 and CDR2: MGHDK, SYGVNS. V gave up 3 bases and J gave up 0 bases, with 9 bases separating them. The CDR3 DNA reads as TGTGCCAGCAGTGATTCACATTTCTCCTACAATGAGCAGTTCTTC. Protein sequence: CASSDSHFSYNEQFF.

This clone came up a few times. The CDR3 nucleotides are TGTGCCTGGGTACAAGCGGGAGGGCCCCTTAGCTCCTACAATGAGCAGTTCTTC. It encodes CAWVQAGGPLSSYNEQFF. The chain uses TRBV30 and TRBJ2-1; 10 nucleotides align to TRBD2. The CDR3 is 18 residues long. Germline V CDR1 and CDR2: GTSNPN, SVGIG (reference sequence). The ends lost 5 bases at V and 0 bases at J; junction bases unmatched: 13.

The rearrangement links TRBV5-5 to TRBJ2-7; D not resolved. The germline gives CDR1 SGHKS, CDR2 YYEKEE (reference sequence). V dropped 4 bases and J dropped 2 bases, with 7 bases sitting between them. The CDR3 loop spans 12 amino acids. CDR3 amino acids: CASSPAAYEQYF. DNA for the CDR3: TGTGCCAGCAGCCCGGCAGCCTACGAGCAGTACTTC.

This rearrangement joins TRBV28 to TRBJ2-1; D remains unclear. CDR3 length equals 17 residues. Trimming took 5 bases from V and 6 from J, leaving 23 bases between them. The germline V gene encodes CDR1 MDHEN and CDR2 SYDVKM. CDR3 DNA: TGTGCCAGCAGTAGATCACGTGGTTTCCGGGTTTTCAATGAGCAGTTCTTC. Translating gives CASSRSRGFRVFNEQFF. The variable domain in full, with the rest retrieved from reference TRBV28 and TRBJ2-1, is DVKVTQSSRYLVKRTGEKVFLECVQDMDHENMFWYRQDPGLGLRLIYFSYDVKMKEKGDIPEGYSVSREKKERFSLILESASTNQTSMYLCASSRSRGFRVFNEQFFGPGTRLTVL.

The table lists this clone with a count of one. This sequence joins TRBV11-2 and TRBJ1-1, with unresolved D. The V and J ends lost 1 base and 4 bases respectively, with 7 bases between them. Germline values: CDR1 SGHAT, CDR2 FQNNGV. The CDR3 length is 13 residues. The CDR3 DNA reads TGTGCCAGCAGCTTAGCTTGGGGCACTGAAGCTTTCTTT. Its translation is CASSLAWGTEAFF.

The rearrangement uses TRBV5-8 and TRBJ2-3, with D uncertain. Trimming removed 3 bases at V and 0 bases at J, with 17 bases between. This CDR3 has 17 amino acids. The V gene's germline CDR1 is SGHTS and CDR2 YDEGEE. The CDR3 sequence is CASSSPGWGSSTDTQYF. The CDR3 DNA sequence: TGTGCCAGCAGCTCACCGGGTTGGGGATCTAGCACAGATACGCAGTATTTT. Complete variable domain (other parts from reference TRBV5-8 and TRBJ2-3): EAGVTQSPTHLIKTRGQQATLRCSPISGHTSVYWYQQALGLGLQFLLWYDEGEERNRGNFPPRFSGRQFPNYSSELNVNALELEDSALYLCASSSPGWGSSTDTQYFGPGTRLTVL.